These 22 T cell receptor beta chains share one sample of origin, sequenced in a study of blood T cell repertoires in COVID-19. Data came from immunoSEQ multiplex PCR; TCRdb stores just in-frame clones and leaves some out. The data contain some 150,000 clones, about 76% of them seen just once; the ten biggest clones take up roughly 5.1%. The sequenced sample consisted of peripheral blood. Every receptor here comes from a woman aged 70-85 years with COVID-19, enrolled during active disease.

The rearrangement joins TRBV9 to TRBJ2-7, with 8 bases fitting TRBD2. J lost 0 bases, V lost 3 bases, and 8 bases had no gene match. The germline gives CDR1 SGDLS, CDR2 YYNGEE. The CDR3 runs 16 residues. CDR3 residues: CASSAGGGTDSYEQYF. DNA for the CDR3: TGTGCCAGCAGCGCGGGAGGGGGGACCGACTCCTACGAGCAGTACTTC.

The chain combines TRBV18 with TRBJ1-2; 7 positions agree with TRBD1. This CDR3 contains 15 residues. Germline CDR1 reads KGHSH; CDR2 reads LQKENI. With 0 bases clipped from V and 1 base from J, the junction kept 2 bases outside the gene matches. The CDR3: CASSPPDRFNYGYTF. In DNA form, the CDR3 reads TGTGCCAGCTCACCACCGGACAGGTTTAACTATGGCTACACCTTC.

The chain uses TRBV5-4 and TRBJ1-3; D not resolved. Germline V gene sequence: CDR1 SGHNT, CDR2 YYREEE (reference sequence). Trimming cost V 6 bases and J 0 bases, with 19 bases left between them. The CDR3 is made up of 17 amino acids. The CDR3 DNA is TGTGCCAGCATCGTGGGCGGGATGGACCTCTCTGGAAACACCATATATTTT. Translation gives CASIVGGMDLSGNTIYF.

The V gene is TRBV2, the J gene TRBJ1-6, with D maybe TRBD1 (5 bases). This CDR3 has 13 residues. Trimming cost V 7 bases and J 3 bases, with 7 bases left between them. The germline gives CDR1 SNHLY, CDR2 FYNNEI. The chain's CDR3 is CASTGGYNSPLHF. Written as DNA, the CDR3 is TGTGCCAGCACCGGGGGCTATAATTCACCCCTCCACTTT. Complete variable domain (other parts from reference TRBV2 and TRBJ1-6): EPEVTQTPSHQVTQMGQEVILRCVPISNHLYFYWYRQILGQKVEFLVSFYNNEISEKSEIFDDQFSVERPDGSNFTLKIRSTKLEDSAMYFCASTGGYNSPLHFGNGTRLTVT.

This clone was picked up a small number of times. The chain couples TRBV5-8 to TRBJ1-1, with D possibly being TRBD1 (6 bases). Trimming shortened V by 0 bases and J by 7 bases, and 16 bases separated the two germline ends. There are 15 residues in the CDR3. The germline V gene encodes CDR1 SGHTS and CDR2 YDEGEE. The CDR3 DNA is TGTGCCAGCAGCTTGGAGGGACAAGGTAAAAGTGAAGCTTTCTTT. Its translation: CASSLEGQGKSEAFF.

The chain uses TRBV2 and TRBJ1-1, with 10 bases aligning to TRBD1. The CDR3 consists of 14 residues. The junction had 5 bases not matched to a gene; V was cut back by 6 bases and J by 4 bases. In germline, CDR1 is SNHLY, CDR2 FYNNEI. CDR3 nucleotide sequence: TGTGCCAGCAGGCCCGGGACAGGGGTCACTGAAGCTTTCTTT. It yields the protein CASRPGTGVTEAFF.

The chain links TRBV10-3 to TRBJ1-1; perhaps TRBD1 as D (5 bases). V lost 8 bases, J lost 0 bases, and 16 bases lay in between. The CDR3 totals 15 residues. Germline-derived CDR1 and CDR2 are ENHRY and SYGVKD. CDR3: CAISPGRVVNTEAFF. CDR3 bases: TGTGCCATCTCCCCGGGCAGGGTGGTGAACACTGAAGCTTTCTTT.

CDR3: CASSRGPGGGNTIYF. The DNA for the CDR3 is TGCGCCAGCAGCAGAGGGCCCGGCGGGGGTAACACCATATATTTT. The gene calls are TRBV5-1 and TRBJ1-3; D may be TRBD1 (5 bases). From germline, CDR1 is SGHRS and CDR2 YFSETQ. The germline V and J ends were trimmed by 4 bases and 7 bases, with 18 bases remaining between them. This CDR3 spans 15 amino acids. Looking up the rest from reference TRBV5-1 and TRBJ1-3 gives the full variable domain: KAGVTQTPRYLIKTRGQQVTLSCSPISGHRSVSWYQQTPGQGLQFLFEYFSETQRNKGNFPGRFSGRQFSNSRSEMNVSTLELGDSALYLCASSRGPGGGNTIYFGEGSWLTVV.

The genes are TRBV6-2 or TRBV6-3 and TRBJ2-1; 7 bases are a match to TRBD2. V shed 0 bases, J shed 7 bases, and the junction held 3 bases outside the gene matches. This CDR3 is 14 amino acids long. The germline CDR1 and CDR2 sequences are MNHEY and SVGEGT. CDR3 sequence (DNA): TGTGCCAGCAGTTACTCGGCTAGCGGAAATGAGCAGTTCTTC. Amino acid sequence: CASSYSASGNEQFF.

The chain is built from TRBV18 and TRBJ1-5, with D perhaps TRBD1 (5 bases). The V end lost 8 bases, the J end lost 7 bases, and 21 bases lay between the germline ends. The CDR3 has 15 residues. Germline loops: CDR1 KGHSH, CDR2 LQKENI. In nucleotides, the CDR3 is TGTGCCAGCGCCAGTGCTGGGGGAGGAGGACAGCCCCAGCATTTT. Its protein product is CASASAGGGGQPQHF. The entire variable domain, with the rest obtained from reference TRBV18 and TRBJ1-5, is as follows: NAGVMQNPRHLVRRRGQEARLRCSPMKGHSHVYWYRQLPEEGLKFMVYLQKENIIDESGMPKERFSAEFPKEGPSILRIQQVVRGDSAAYFCASASAGGGGQPQHFGDGTRLSIL.

In its sample, this clone was seen once. This chain connects TRBV28 to TRBJ1-4, with D tentatively TRBD1 (6 bases). This CDR3 has 16 amino acids. V lost 5 bases, J lost 0 bases, and 13 bases lay in between. CDR1 is MDHEN, CDR2 SYDVKM, per germline. CDR3: CASSLGQSATNEKLFF. Written as DNA, the CDR3 is TGTGCCAGCAGTCTAGGACAGAGTGCAACTAATGAAAAACTGTTTTTT. Based on the CDR3 plus reference TRBV28 and TRBJ1-4, the full variable domain is DVKVTQSSRYLVKRTGEKVFLECVQDMDHENMFWYRQDPGLGLRLIYFSYDVKMKEKGDIPEGYSVSREKKERFSLILESASTNQTSMYLCASSLGQSATNEKLFFGSGTQLSVL.

The V and J genes are TRBV27 and TRBJ2-1; 7 bases map to TRBD1. Germline V CDR1 and CDR2: MNHEY, SMNVEV (reference sequence). CDR3 length equals 15 residues. V was clipped by 2 bases and J by 8 bases; unmatched bases: 9. The CDR3 is CASSLMDRSFDEQFF. DNA of the CDR3: TGTGCCAGCAGTTTAATGGACAGGAGTTTTGATGAGCAGTTCTTC.

About this clone itself: Other DNA sequences in the sample encode the same CDR3. V and J are TRBV6-5 and TRBJ2-7; the D gene is possibly TRBD1 (5 bases). Deletions cut 3 bases from V and 0 bases from J, with 9 bases between. The CDR3 length is 14 residues. From germline, CDR1 is MNHEY and CDR2 SVGAGI. Written as DNA, the CDR3 is TGTGCCAGCAGTTATCGTGACAGCTCCTACGAGCAGTACTTC. The encoded protein is CASSYRDSSYEQYF.

The V gene is TRBV30, the J gene TRBJ2-7, with TRBD1 identical over 8 bases. Germline CDR1 GTSNPN, CDR2 SVGIG (reference sequence). V lost 5 bases, J lost 2 bases, and 8 bases stayed unmatched. The CDR3 has 14 amino acids. CDR3 amino acids: CAWAGQGGTYEQYF. CDR3 DNA sequence: TGTGCCTGGGCAGGACAGGGTGGGACCTACGAGCAGTACTTC.

CDR3 sequence: CASSLASRYNEQFF. Written as DNA, the CDR3 is TGCGCCAGCAGCTTGGCCAGCAGGTACAATGAGCAGTTCTTC. J is TRBJ2-1 and V is TRBV5-1, with D uncertain. V dropped 0 bases and J dropped 4 bases, with 8 bases sitting between them. This CDR3 spans 14 amino acids. Germline V CDR1 and CDR2: SGHRS, YFSETQ.

The rearrangement uses TRBV6-9 and TRBJ1-2, with 9 positions matching TRBD1. Germline V gene lookup returns CDR1 MNHGY and CDR2 SVAAGI. With 4 bases clipped from V and 3 bases from J, the junction kept 3 bases outside the gene matches. The CDR3 is 14 residues long. CDR3 in DNA: TGTGCCAGCAGTTTACAGGGGGCGGACTATGGCTACACCTTC. It yields the protein CASSLQGADYGYTF.

This clone was seen once. The junction and the germline gene differ at one end; a read error may be behind it. The chain combines TRBV5-6 with TRBJ2-7; 9 bases align to TRBD1. Germline V gene sequence: CDR1 SGHDT, CDR2 YYEEEE. This CDR3 comprises 15 residues. CDR3 nucleotides: TGTGTCAGCAGCCCGACGGGACAGGGTGGCTACGAGCAGTACTTC. It codes for CVSSPTGQGGYEQYF.

This sequence joins TRBV5-1 and TRBJ2-2; 10 nucleotides align to TRBD1. CDR3 length: 15 residues. The J segment lost 3 bases and the V segment lost 5 bases, leaving 4 bases of the junction unmatched. Germline V gene data show CDR1 as SGHRS and CDR2 as YFSETQ. CDR3 nucleotides: TGCGCCAGCAGAACCGGGACAGGGGACACCGGGGAGCTGTTTTTT. Its translation: CASRTGTGDTGELFF.

This clone was seen just once. The chain uses TRBV3-1 (or the pseudogene TRBV3-2) and TRBJ2-7; D gene unclear. The germline CDR1 and CDR2 sequences are LGHDT and YNNKEL (reference sequence). The V and J ends lost 1 base and 4 bases respectively, with 20 bases between them. This CDR3 region has 17 residues. The DNA of the CDR3 is TGTGCCAGCAGCCAAGCCTACTCCATTACACTACTTTACGAGCAGTACTTC. It translates to CASSQAYSITLLYEQYF.

The V gene is TRBV19, the J gene TRBJ1-6; TRBD1 matches at 9 bases. With V trimmed by 5 bases and J by 9 bases, 8 bases remained unmatched. Germline V gene data show CDR1 as LNHDA and CDR2 as SQIVND (reference sequence). This CDR3 has 15 residues. Here the CDR3 DNA reads TGTGCCAGTAGTCGCGAGGACAGGGGTTCTTCACCCCTCCACTTT. It specifies CASSREDRGSSPLHF. The variable domain in full, completed from reference TRBV19 and TRBJ1-6, reads DGGITQSPKYLFRKEGQNVTLSCEQNLNHDAMYWYRQDPGQGLRLIYYSQIVNDFQKGDIAEGYSVSREKKESFPLTVTSAQKNPTAFYLCASSREDRGSSPLHFGNGTRLTVT.

There are a few counts of this clone. This chain connects TRBV4-2 to TRBJ2-5; 10 bases fit TRBD2. The CDR3 sequence is 14 residues long. V was clipped by 4 bases and J by 2 bases; unmatched bases: 1. Per germline, CDR1 LGHNA and CDR2 YNFKEQ. The CDR3 is CASSRAGGQETQYF. CDR3 coding DNA: TGTGCCAGCAGCCGAGCGGGGGGGCAAGAGACCCAGTACTTC.

The chain joins TRBV2 to TRBJ1-5; 9 nucleotides agree with TRBD1. CDR1 is SNHLY, CDR2 FYNNEI, per germline. The V and J ends lost 1 base and 7 bases, in that order; junction bases with no gene match: 2. This CDR3 comprises 14 residues. For the CDR3, the DNA is TGTGCCAGCAGTGAAGAAACAGGGGGCCAGCCCCAGCATTTT. Translating it yields CASSEETGGQPQHF.